The TCR beta chain described here comes from a study of OX40 agonist ivuxolimab in advanced cancers. For the study at large: Every 2 weeks, patients received ivuxolimab intravenously, dosed at 0.01 to 10 mg/kg. With a range of roughly 20 to 80, age averaged roughly 60 years, and around 83% were male. Study-level findings and limits: At 0.1 to 3.0 mg/kg and by week 6, clonal expansion occurred in CD4+ and CD8+ blood T cells. Expanded clones were, on average, more numerous among CD8+ T cells than CD4+.

CDR3 length: 14 residues. The germline CDR1 and CDR2 sequences are SSHAT and FNYEAQ (reference sequence). This clone came up a few times. Its antigen is currently unknown. One end of the junction does not line up with germline, which may come from a read error. Here immunoSEQ multiplex PCR was the method, and the copy in TCRdb shows in-frame clones only, minus some. The table includes approximately 80,000 clones, over 80% detected once. The material was CD4+ or CD8+ T cells sorted from blood, obtained in a trial of the OX40 agonist ivuxolimab. The chain uses TRBV7-7 and TRBJ2-7, with 12 positions matching TRBD2. The source is an adult with an advanced solid tumor such as melanoma, head and neck, liver or kidney cancer. The chain's CDR3 is CASSSYGLAGEQYF. CDR3 sequence (DNA): TGTGCTAGCAGCTCCTACGGACTAGCGGGAGAGCAGTACTTC.